This TCR beta chain was observed in a study of blood T cell repertoires in COVID-19. Overall study: PBMCs, B-cell-depleted T cells, or T cells were the source of the cDNA or gDNA that made up the material.

CDR1 is GTSNPN and CDR2 is SVGIG in the germline V gene (reference sequence). V shed 0 bases, J shed 4 bases, and the junction held 6 bases outside the gene matches. The CDR3 has 17 residues. Source study methods: Reference gene primer amplification yielded estimated nucleated cell counts. The protocol was immunoSEQ multiplex PCR, while the TCRdb copy is restricted to in-frame clones and leaves out a portion. The V and J calls and clone size were taken over from that table, and D and trimming were inferred from the DNA. The sample includes some 400,000 clones, approximately 77% seen only once; the top ten take around 1.1%.

The chain carries TRBV30 and TRBJ1-6, with 10 bases matching TRBD1. The receptor's source is a human donor with acute or convalescent COVID-19. The donor label of this sample is uncertain. Sequenced input: peripheral blood. The CDR3 DNA follows: TGTGCCTGGAGTGTCGGGGACAGGGGATATTATAATTCACCCCTCCACTTT. Its protein product is CAWSVGDRGYYNSPLHF.